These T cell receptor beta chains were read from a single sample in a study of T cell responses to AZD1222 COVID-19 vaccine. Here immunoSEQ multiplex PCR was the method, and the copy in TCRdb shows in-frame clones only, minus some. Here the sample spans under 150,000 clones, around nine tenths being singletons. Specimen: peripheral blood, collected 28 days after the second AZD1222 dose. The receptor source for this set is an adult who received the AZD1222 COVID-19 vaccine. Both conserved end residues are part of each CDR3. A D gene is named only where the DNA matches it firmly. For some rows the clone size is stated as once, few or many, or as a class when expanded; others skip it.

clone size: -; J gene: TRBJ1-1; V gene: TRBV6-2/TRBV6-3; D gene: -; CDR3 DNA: TGTGCCAGCAGTTACCTCACTGAAGCTTTCTTT; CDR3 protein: CASSYLTEAFF
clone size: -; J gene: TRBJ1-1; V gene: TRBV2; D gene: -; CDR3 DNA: TGTGCCAGCAGTGAAGCATGGCTCAAGACTGAAGCTTTCTTT; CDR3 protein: CASSEAWLKTEAFF
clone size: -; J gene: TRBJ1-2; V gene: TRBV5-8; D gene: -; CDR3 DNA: TGTGCCAGCAGCTTGATGGGGCATTATGGCTACACCTTC; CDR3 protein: CASSLMGHYGYTF
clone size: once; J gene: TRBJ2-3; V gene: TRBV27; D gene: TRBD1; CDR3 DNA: TGTGCCAGCATAAATATCCAGACAGGGGGCGAACATGGCACAGATACGCAGTATTTT; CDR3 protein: CASINIQTGGEHGTDTQYF
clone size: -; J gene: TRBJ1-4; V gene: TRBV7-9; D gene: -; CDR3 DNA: TGTGCCAGCAGCCCCGCGGGTAGGCTGGATGAAAAACTGTTTTTT; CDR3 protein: CASSPAGRLDEKLFF
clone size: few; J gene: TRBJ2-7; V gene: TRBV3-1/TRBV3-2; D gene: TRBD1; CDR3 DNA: TGTGCCAGCAGCCGGACCGCGGGGACAGGAAAATACGAGCAGTACTTC; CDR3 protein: CASSRTAGTGKYEQYF
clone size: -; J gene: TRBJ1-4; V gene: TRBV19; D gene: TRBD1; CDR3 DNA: TGTGCCAGTAGTATCCCGGGACAGGGAGAAAAACTGTTTTTT; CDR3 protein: CASSIPGQGEKLFF
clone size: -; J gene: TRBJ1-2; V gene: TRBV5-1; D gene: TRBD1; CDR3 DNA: TGCGCCAGCAGTTTCGGACAGGGAAATTACTATGGCTACACCTTC; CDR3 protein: CASSFGQGNYYGYTF
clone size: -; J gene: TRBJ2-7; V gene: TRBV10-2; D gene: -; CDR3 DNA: TGCGCCAGCTCCGACCAAGCGGCAAAGGGAGAGCAGTACTTC; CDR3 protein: CASSDQAAKGEQYF
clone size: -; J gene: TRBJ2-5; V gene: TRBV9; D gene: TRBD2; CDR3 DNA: TGTGCCAGCAGCGTACAGGGACTAGCGGGGGGGCGGATGGAGACCCAGTACTTC; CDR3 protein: CASSVQGLAGGRMETQYF
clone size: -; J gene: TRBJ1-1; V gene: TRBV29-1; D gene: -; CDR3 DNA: TGCAGCGTCGGTAGGTCCGAGAACACTGAAGCTTTCTTT; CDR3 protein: CSVGRSENTEAFF
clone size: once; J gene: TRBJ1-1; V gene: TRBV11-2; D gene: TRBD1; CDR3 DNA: TGTGCCAGCAGCTTAGACCCTACAGGGGTGGGGACTGAAGCTTTCTTT; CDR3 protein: CASSLDPTGVGTEAFF
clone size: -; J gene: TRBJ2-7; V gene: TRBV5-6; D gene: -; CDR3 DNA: TGTGCCAGCAGCTTGGGCAGGTCGGGATACGAGCAGTACTTC; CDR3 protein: CASSLGRSGYEQYF
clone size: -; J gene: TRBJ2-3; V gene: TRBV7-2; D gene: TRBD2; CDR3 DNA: TGTGCCAGCAGCCCCCGGGGGACTAGCGGGGGGGTAGCAGATACGCAGTATTTT; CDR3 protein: CASSPRGTSGGVADTQYF
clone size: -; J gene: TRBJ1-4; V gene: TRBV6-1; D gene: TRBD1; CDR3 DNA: TGTGCCAGCAGTGAGGGGACAGGGGTGAATGAAAAACTGTTTTTT; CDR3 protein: CASSEGTGVNEKLFF
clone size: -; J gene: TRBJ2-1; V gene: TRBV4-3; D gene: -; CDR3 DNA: TGCGCCAGCAGCCATTCAAGGGGAGGGGGCTCATACAATGAGCAGTTCTTC; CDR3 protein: CASSHSRGGGSYNEQFF
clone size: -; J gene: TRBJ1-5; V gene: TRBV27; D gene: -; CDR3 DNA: TGTGCCAGCAGTCTCTCGCCAGTTCAGCCCCAGCATTTT; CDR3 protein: CASSLSPVQPQHF
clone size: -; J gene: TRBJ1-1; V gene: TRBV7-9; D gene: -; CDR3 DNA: TGTGCCAGCAGCTTGCCGGACAGCAACACTGAAGCTTTCTTT; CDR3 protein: CASSLPDSNTEAFF
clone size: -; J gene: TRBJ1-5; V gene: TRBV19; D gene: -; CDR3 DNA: TGTGCCAGTAGTTCTTTACAGCGAGTTCAGCCCCAGCATTTT; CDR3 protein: CASSSLQRVQPQHF
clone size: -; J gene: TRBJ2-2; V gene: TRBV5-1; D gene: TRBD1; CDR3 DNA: TGCGCCAGCAGCTTGACAGGGGCCGGGGAGCTGTTTTTT; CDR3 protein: CASSLTGAGELFF
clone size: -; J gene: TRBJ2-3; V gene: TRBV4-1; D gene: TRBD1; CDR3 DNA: TGCGCCAGCAGCGAAGGGGGGACAGGGGGTGGGCTTACGCAGTATTTT; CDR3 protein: CASSEGGTGGGLTQYF
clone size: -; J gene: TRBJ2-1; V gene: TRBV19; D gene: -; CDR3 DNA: TGTGCCAGTAGTATAACGGGCAGCAATGAGCAGTTCTTC; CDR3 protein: CASSITGSNEQFF
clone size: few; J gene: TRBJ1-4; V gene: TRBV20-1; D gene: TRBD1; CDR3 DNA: TGCAGTGCTAGTCTACGGACAGGGCTTAATGAAAAACTGTTTTTT; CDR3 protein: CSASLRTGLNEKLFF
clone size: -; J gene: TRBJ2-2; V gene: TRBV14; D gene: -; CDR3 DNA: TGTGCCAGCAGCCAAGAGGCAGGGGTAATCACCGGGGAGCTGTTTTTT; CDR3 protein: CASSQEAGVITGELFF
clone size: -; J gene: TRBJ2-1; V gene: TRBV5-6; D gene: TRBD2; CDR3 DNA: TGTGCCAGCAGCTTGGAACTAGCGGGGTACAATGAGCAGTTCTTC; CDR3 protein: CASSLELAGYNEQFF
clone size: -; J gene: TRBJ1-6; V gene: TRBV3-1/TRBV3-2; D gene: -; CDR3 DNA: TGTGCCAGCAGCCAGACCCAGGGTAGGGATTCACCCCTCCACTTT; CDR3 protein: CASSQTQGRDSPLHF
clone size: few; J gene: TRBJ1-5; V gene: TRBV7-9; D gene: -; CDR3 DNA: TGTGCCAGCAGCTTAGGAAATGGGTTCAGTCAGCCCCAGCATTTT; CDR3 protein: CASSLGNGFSQPQHF
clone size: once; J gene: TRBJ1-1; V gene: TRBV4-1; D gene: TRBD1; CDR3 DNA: TGCGCCAGCAGCCTTACAGGACAGGGCTGGAACACTGAAGCTTTCTTT; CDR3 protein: CASSLTGQGWNTEAFF
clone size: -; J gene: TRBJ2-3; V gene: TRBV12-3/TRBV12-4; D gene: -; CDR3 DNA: TGTGCCAGCAGTTTGGCGGGGACGGATACGCAGTATTTT; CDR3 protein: CASSLAGTDTQYF
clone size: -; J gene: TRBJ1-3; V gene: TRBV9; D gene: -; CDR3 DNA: TGTGCCAGCAGCCCGAGGGGGGGAGATGGAACTGGAAACACCATATATTTT; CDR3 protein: CASSPRGGDGTGNTIYF
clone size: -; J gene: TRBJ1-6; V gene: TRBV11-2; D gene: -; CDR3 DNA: TGTGCCAGCAGCAGAAGTGGGATTTCACCCCTCCACTTT; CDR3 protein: CASSRSGISPLHF
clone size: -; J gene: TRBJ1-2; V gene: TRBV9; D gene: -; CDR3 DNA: TGTGCCAGCAGCGTTGGGTGGAACTATGGCTACACCTTC; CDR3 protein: CASSVGWNYGYTF
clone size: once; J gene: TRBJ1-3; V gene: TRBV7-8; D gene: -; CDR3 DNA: TGTGCCAGCGCGCCCGGGGCCCGCTTCTCTGGAAACACCATATATTTT; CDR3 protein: CASAPGARFSGNTIYF
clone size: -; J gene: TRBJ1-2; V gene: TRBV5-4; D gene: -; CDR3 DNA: TGTGCCAGCAGCCTTAGACAGGAGCTGAGGGGCTACACCTTC; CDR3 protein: CASSLRQELRGYTF
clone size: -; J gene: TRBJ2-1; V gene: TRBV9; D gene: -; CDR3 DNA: TGTGCCAGCAGCGTGGAGGCCTCCTACAATGAGCAGTTCTTC; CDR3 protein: CASSVEASYNEQFF
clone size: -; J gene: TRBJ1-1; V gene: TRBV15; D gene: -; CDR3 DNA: TGTGCCACCAGCAGGCAGGGGTCGAGCACTGAAGCTTTCTTT; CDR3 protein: CATSRQGSSTEAFF
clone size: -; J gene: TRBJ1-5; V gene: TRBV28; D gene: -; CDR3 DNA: TGTGCCAGCAGTTCCCTTCCGTTAATGCCCCAGCATTTT; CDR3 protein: CASSSLPLMPQHF
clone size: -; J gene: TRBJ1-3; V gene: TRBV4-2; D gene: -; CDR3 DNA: TGTGCCAGCAGCGGAGGGCCTAGCTCTGGAAACACCATATATTTT; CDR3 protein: CASSGGPSSGNTIYF
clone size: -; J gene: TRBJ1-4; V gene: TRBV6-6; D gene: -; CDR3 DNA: TGTGCCAGCAGCCCCGGGGAAAAGAGGAGGTTTTTT; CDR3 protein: CASSPGEKRRFF
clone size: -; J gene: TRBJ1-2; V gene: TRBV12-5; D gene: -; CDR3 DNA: TGTGCTAGTGGTTTGGAGGCAGGGAGCTATGGCTACACCTTC; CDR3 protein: CASGLEAGSYGYTF
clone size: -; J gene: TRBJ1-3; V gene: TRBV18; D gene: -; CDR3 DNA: TGTGCCAGCTCACCACTCGCAGGGAACGGAAACACCATATATTTT; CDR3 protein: CASSPLAGNGNTIYF
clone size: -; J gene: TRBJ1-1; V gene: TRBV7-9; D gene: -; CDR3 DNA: TGTGCCAGCAGCGCACAATATCTCGGAAGCACTGAAGCTTTCTTT; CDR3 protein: CASSAQYLGSTEAFF
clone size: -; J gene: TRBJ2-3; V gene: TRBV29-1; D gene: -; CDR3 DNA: TGCAGCGTTGGCACAGATACGCAGTATTTT; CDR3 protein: CSVGTDTQYF
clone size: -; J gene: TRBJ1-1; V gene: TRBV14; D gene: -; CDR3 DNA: TGTGCCAGCAGCCAAGATCTAGTGGCTGAAGCTTTCTTT; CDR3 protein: CASSQDLVAEAFF
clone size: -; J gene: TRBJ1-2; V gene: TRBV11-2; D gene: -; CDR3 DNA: TGTGCCAGCAGCTTAGATTTCAGAGGGATCTATGGCTACACCTTC; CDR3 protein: CASSLDFRGIYGYTF
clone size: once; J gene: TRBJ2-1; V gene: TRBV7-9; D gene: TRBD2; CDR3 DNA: TGTGCCAGCAGCGTAGACTACCTAGCGGGACTCGATGAGCAGTTCTTC; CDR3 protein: CASSVDYLAGLDEQFF
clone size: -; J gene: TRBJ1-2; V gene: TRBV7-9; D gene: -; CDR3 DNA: TGTGCCAGCAGCCTTACAGACAATGGCTACACCTTC; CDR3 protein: CASSLTDNGYTF
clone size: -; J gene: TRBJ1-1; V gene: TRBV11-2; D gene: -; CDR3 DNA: TGTGCCAGCAGCTTAGGACAGAGGAACACTGAAGCTTTCTTT; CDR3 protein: CASSLGQRNTEAFF
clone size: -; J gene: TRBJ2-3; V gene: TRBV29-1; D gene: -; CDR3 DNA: TGCAGCGCTAGAGGGGGGGCCCCGTCCGGTACGCAGTATTTT; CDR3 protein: CSARGGAPSGTQYF